The 3 T cell receptor beta chains below come from one sample, sequenced in a study of blood T cell repertoires in COVID-19. Produced via immunoSEQ multiplex PCR; TCRdb's table is partial and in-frame only. Counted here are roughly 400,000 clones, just under 90% occurring once; the ten biggest clones make up around 10%. The sample comprised PBMCs or T cells enriched from blood (not recorded which). These receptors were taken from a woman aged 45-65 years who had recovered from COVID-19.

The rearrangement uses TRBV5-1 and TRBJ2-3; 7 bases map to TRBD1. The CDR3 loop spans 15 amino acids. J gave up 4 bases and V 0 bases, and 5 bases lay outside the gene matches. CDR1 is SGHRS, CDR2 YFSETQ, per germline. This CDR3 reads CASSLGQGGPDTQYF. CDR3 DNA: TGCGCCAGCAGCTTGGGACAGGGTGGGCCAGATACGCAGTATTTT.

The chain couples TRBV27 to TRBJ1-2; no clear D gene. V lost 5 bases and J lost 4, with 14 bases in between. This CDR3 has 14 residues. Germline lookup yields CDR1 MNHEY and CDR2 SMNVEV (reference sequence). CDR3 in amino acids: CASSTRQEIYGYTF. The CDR3 DNA follows: TGTGCCAGCAGTACCCGTCAGGAAATCTATGGCTACACCTTC.

The count of this clone is one. The chain employs TRBV5-4 and TRBJ1-1; unclear D gene. The CDR3 contains 14 residues. Trimming removed 0 bases from V and 7 bases from J, with 13 bases in between. CDR1 is SGHNT and CDR2 is YYREEE in the germline V gene (reference sequence). The CDR3 is CASSLDARPIEAFF. The DNA of the CDR3 is TGTGCCAGCAGCTTGGACGCCAGGCCCATTGAAGCTTTCTTT.